A selection of T cell receptor beta chains follows, all from one sample in a study of T cell responses to AZD1222 COVID-19 vaccine. Some clones are missing from TCRdb's copy, which holds only in-frame ones; the method was immunoSEQ multiplex PCR. The sample includes roughly 170,000 clones, 90% of them seen just once. Sequences were derived from peripheral blood, sampled on day 0 of AZD1222 vaccination. Every receptor here comes from an adult in good health. Both conserved end residues are part of each CDR3. The D gene is left open where the match is weak. A row's size may be missing; if present it is once, few, many or a size class.

clone size: .; D gene: TRBD2; V gene: TRBV7-6; J gene: TRBJ2-2; CDR3 DNA: TGTGCCAGCAGCTTAGCGGTCGGGGGGGCCGGGAACACCGGGGAGCTGTTTTTT; CDR3 protein: CASSLAVGGAGNTGELFF
clone size: .; D gene: TRBD1; V gene: TRBV5-5; J gene: TRBJ1-5; CDR3 DNA: TGTGCCAGCAGCCTCCAGGGGGTTCATTCGGATCAGCCCCAGCATTTT; CDR3 protein: CASSLQGVHSDQPQHF
clone size: .; D gene: TRBD1; V gene: TRBV4-2; J gene: TRBJ2-1; CDR3 DNA: TGTGCCAGCAGCCCGCAGGGGGCCTCCTACAATGAGCAGTTCTTC; CDR3 protein: CASSPQGASYNEQFF
clone size: few; D gene: .; V gene: TRBV4-3; J gene: TRBJ1-1; CDR3 DNA: TGCGCCAGCAGCCAAGATAGGAGGGCCCTGATGGCTTTCTTT; CDR3 protein: CASSQDRRALMAFF
clone size: once; D gene: .; V gene: TRBV7-8; J gene: TRBJ2-1; CDR3 DNA: TGTGCCAGCAGCCCCTCCGCGGCGAACAATGAGCAGTTCTTC; CDR3 protein: CASSPSAANNEQFF
clone size: .; D gene: .; V gene: TRBV4-3; J gene: TRBJ2-3; CDR3 DNA: TGCGCCAGCAGCCCCAGGGCACTAGGGGTAGATACGCAGTATTTT; CDR3 protein: CASSPRALGVDTQYF
clone size: .; D gene: .; V gene: TRBV20-1; J gene: TRBJ2-7; CDR3 DNA: TGCAGTGCTAGTGATTCGGGGGGCAACAACGAGCAGTACTTC; CDR3 protein: CSASDSGGNNEQYF
clone size: .; D gene: TRBD1; V gene: TRBV5-1; J gene: TRBJ1-1; CDR3 DNA: TGCGCCAGCAGCTTGGTTCCGACAGGGGGTGGGAACACTGAAGCTTTCTTT; CDR3 protein: CASSLVPTGGGNTEAFF
clone size: .; D gene: .; V gene: TRBV18; J gene: TRBJ2-2; CDR3 DNA: TGTGCCAGCTCACCGGGGAGATTGTGGAGGGAATCCACCGGGGAGCTGTTTTTT; CDR3 protein: CASSPGRLWRESTGELFF
clone size: .; D gene: TRBD2; V gene: TRBV30; J gene: TRBJ2-6; CDR3 DNA: TGTGCCTGCCCAGAAGGACTAGCGGGGGGGCCTCCCTCTGGGGCCAACGTCCTGACTTTC; CDR3 protein: CACPEGLAGGPPSGANVLTF
clone size: .; D gene: .; V gene: TRBV2; J gene: TRBJ1-1; CDR3 DNA: TGTGCCAGCAGTGAGGGGGAAAACACTGAAGCTTTCTTT; CDR3 protein: CASSEGENTEAFF
clone size: .; D gene: TRBD1; V gene: TRBV24-1; J gene: TRBJ2-3; CDR3 DNA: TGTGCCACCAGTGAGGCAACCGGGACAGGGGGCACAGATACGCAGTATTTT; CDR3 protein: CATSEATGTGGTDTQYF
clone size: .; D gene: TRBD1; V gene: TRBV6-5; J gene: TRBJ1-4; CDR3 DNA: TGTGCCAGTAAATCCGGGACAGCGAATGAAAAACTGTTTTTT; CDR3 protein: CASKSGTANEKLFF